This T cell receptor (beta chain) is from a study of T cell repertoires in cytomegalovirus infection (dated by TCRdb to about 2019). General notes on the study: Because public TCR beta signatures pointed to carriage of CMV infection together with the matching HLA type, the HLA type of each donor mattered for the analysis.

The research as a whole found: Carriers of CMV infection plus the relevant HLA type were discriminated by the cumulative frequency of public TCR beta family members in the study cohort and in an independent approximately 340-donor cohort. The ex vivo response was dominated by HLA-C-restricted CMV-specific TCR beta clonotypes, which also provided the single most frequent clonotype in two of eight donors.

Unmatched junction bases come to 8, with V trimmed by 6 bases and J by 5 bases. The CDR3, from cysteine to phenylalanine, totals 13 residues. The kept DNA is CDR3 alone, 39 bases in frame from the first base. According to the germline V gene, CDR1 reads SQVTM and CDR2 reads ANQGSEA. Sequencing instrument: Illumina HiSeq 1500. The public reads were reprocessed in TCRdb via fastp at Q25 and MiXCR, keeping in-frame beta chains. Every CDR3 protein is listed once, alongside the most common genes and DNA of its rows. This sample is represented by about 740,000 distinct CDR3 sequences; about a third of them were singletons. 2.8% of the sample comes from the top ten. Of note for this clonotype: Its cognate antigen has yet to be identified. Per-base qualities were not stored, and no clone one base away is much larger.

The V and J genes are TRBV29-1 and TRBJ2-7, with 9 junctional bases fitting TRBD1. This TCR derives from a human donor in good health (CMV status not recorded). Some clones in this sample may be carry-over from other donors' samples. The sample taken for sequencing was PBMCs. The bases are TGCAGCGTCGTGGGGACAGGGAATAACGAGCAGTACTTC. It specifies CSVVGTGNNEQYF.